This passage covers 6 T cell receptor beta chains from one sample sequenced in a study of Ad26.COV2.S vaccination and SARS-CoV-2 variants. Treatment indicated: over 15 received Ad26.COV2.S at low or high dose, single or two shots; roughly five received placebo; per-sample allocation not given. Collection of samples fell on day 63 after the first vaccine or placebo injection. This table comes from immunoSEQ multiplex PCR, and its TCRdb copy is limited to in-frame clones, with some not included. Of about 280,000 clones listed, approximately 89% were seen once; the top ten hold about 3.5%. Here the sequenced sample was peripheral blood, taken in a trial of Ad26.COV2.S vaccine versus placebo. All receptors derive from a person aged 18-65 years who received the Ad26.COV2.S COVID-19 vaccine or a placebo.

V is TRBV5-6 and J is TRBJ1-6; 9 bases line up with TRBD1. CDR1 is SGHDT and CDR2 is YYEEEE in the germline V gene. V gave up 4 bases and J gave up 4 bases; unmatched junction bases: 6. This CDR3 has 16 amino acids. The DNA of the CDR3 is TGTGCCAGCAGCCATTCCGGGACAGGGTATAATTCACCCCTCCACTTT. Translated, it gives CASSHSGTGYNSPLHF.

This clone appeared a single time. Other nucleotide sequences in the sample specify the same CDR3. The chain recombines TRBV18 with TRBJ1-2; 9 bases match TRBD1. Germline V CDR1 and CDR2: KGHSH, LQKENI. V trimming: 3 bases; J trimming: 8 bases; junction bases outside the gene matches: 7. The CDR3 consists of 14 residues. The CDR3 DNA sequence: TGTGCCAGCTCACCTAACGGACAGGGGTACGGCTACACCTTC. Its translation is CASSPNGQGYGYTF.

This chain links TRBV16 with TRBJ1-6; no clear D gene. Between the trimmed V and J ends, which lost 4 bases and 7 bases, there was a span of 17 bases. The CDR3 length is 16 residues. Germline assignment: CDR1 KGHSY and CDR2 FQNENV. Here the CDR3 reads CASSPPGLLGNSPLHF. CDR3 bases: TGTGCCAGCAGCCCACCGGGTCTCCTAGGGAATTCACCCCTCCACTTT.

The rearrangement links TRBV6-5 to TRBJ2-1, with TRBD2 matching over 8 bases. CDR3 length: 14 residues. With 5 bases clipped from V and 6 bases from J, the junction kept 6 bases outside the gene matches. The germline CDR1 and CDR2 sequences are MNHEY and SVGAGI. CDR3 in DNA: TGTGCCAGCAGTACCAGCGGGAGATTCAATGAGCAGTTCTTC. As protein: CASSTSGRFNEQFF.

The chain combines TRBV28 with TRBJ2-5; 7 nucleotides align to TRBD2. Germline CDR1 and CDR2: MDHEN and SYDVKM. CDR3 size: 14 residues. Germline trimming cut 6 bases from V and 1 base from J; bases unmatched to any gene: 5. CDR3 in DNA: TGTGCCAGCAGGGGCGGGGGACTCCAAGAGACCCAGTACTTC. Encoded protein: CASRGGGLQETQYF.

This sequence joins TRBV18 and TRBJ1-1; no clear D gene. The germline V and J ends were trimmed by 5 bases and 1 base, with 8 bases remaining between them. Per the germline V gene, CDR1 is KGHSH and CDR2 is LQKENI. There are 13 residues in the CDR3. As DNA, the CDR3 is TGTGCCAGCTCAGAAGGGAGGAACACTGAAGCTTTCTTT. Translated, it gives CASSEGRNTEAFF.